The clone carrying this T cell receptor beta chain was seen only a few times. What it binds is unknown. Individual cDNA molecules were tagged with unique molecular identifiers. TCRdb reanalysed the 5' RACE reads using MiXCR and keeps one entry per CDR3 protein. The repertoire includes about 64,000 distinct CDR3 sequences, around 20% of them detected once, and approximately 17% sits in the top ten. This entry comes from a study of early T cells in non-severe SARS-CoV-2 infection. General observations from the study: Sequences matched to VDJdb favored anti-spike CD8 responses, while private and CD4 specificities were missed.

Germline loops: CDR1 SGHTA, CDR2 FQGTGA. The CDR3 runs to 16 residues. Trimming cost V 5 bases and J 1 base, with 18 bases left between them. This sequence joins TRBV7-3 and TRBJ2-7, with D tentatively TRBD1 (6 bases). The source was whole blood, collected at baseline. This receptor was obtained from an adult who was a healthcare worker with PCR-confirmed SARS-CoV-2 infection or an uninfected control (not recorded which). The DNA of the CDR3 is TGTGCCAGCAGCATCCGCCGTAGGCAGGGGTCCTACGAGCAGTACTTC. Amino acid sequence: CASSIRRRQGSYEQYF.